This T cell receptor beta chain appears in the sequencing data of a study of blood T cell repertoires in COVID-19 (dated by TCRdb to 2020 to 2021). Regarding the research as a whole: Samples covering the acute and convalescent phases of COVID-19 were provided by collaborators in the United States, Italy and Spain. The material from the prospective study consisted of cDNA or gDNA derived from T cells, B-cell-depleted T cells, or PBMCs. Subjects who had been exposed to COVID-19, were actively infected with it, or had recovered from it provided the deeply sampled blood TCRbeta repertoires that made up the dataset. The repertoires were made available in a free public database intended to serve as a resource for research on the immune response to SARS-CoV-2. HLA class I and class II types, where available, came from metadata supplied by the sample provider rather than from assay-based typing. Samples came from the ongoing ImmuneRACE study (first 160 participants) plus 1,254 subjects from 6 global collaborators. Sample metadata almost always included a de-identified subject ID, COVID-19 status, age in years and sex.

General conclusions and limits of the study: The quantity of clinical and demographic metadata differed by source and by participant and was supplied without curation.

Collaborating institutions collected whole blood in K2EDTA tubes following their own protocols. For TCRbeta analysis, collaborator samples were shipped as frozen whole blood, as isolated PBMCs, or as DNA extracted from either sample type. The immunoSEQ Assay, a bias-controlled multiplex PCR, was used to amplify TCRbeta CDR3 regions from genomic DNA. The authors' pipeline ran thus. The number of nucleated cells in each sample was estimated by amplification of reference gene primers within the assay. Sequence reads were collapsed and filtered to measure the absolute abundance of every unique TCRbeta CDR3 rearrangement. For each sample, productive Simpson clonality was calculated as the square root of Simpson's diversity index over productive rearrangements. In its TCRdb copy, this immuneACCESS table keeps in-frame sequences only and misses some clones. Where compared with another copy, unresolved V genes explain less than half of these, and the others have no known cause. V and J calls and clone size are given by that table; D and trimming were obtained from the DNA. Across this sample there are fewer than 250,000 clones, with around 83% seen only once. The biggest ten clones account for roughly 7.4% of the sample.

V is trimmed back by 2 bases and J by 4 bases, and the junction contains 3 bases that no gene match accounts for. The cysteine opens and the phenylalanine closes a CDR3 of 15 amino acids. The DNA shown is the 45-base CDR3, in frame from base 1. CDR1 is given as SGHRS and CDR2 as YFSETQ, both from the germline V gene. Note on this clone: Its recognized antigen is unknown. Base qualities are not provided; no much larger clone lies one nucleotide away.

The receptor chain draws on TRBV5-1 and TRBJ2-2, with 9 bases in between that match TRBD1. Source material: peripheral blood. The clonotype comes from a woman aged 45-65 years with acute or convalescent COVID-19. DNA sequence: TGCGCCAGCAGCTTTGGACAGGGGAGCACCGGGGAGCTGTTTTTT. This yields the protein CASSFGQGSTGELFF.